This T cell receptor delta chain stems from a study of Vδ1+ human thymocytes. Remarks on this clone: Its antigen remains unknown.

CDR3 length: 17 residues. With 0 bases clipped from V and 0 bases from J, the junction kept 5 bases outside the gene matches. Germline V gene data show CDR1 as TSWWSYY and CDR2 as QGS. After alphabeta T cell depletion, CD3+ Vdelta1+ Vdelta2- thymocytes were sorted. Extracted RNA was reverse transcribed into cDNA. Multiplex PCR used pooled V-gene forward primers and a constant-region reverse primer to amplify CDR3s. TCRdb redid clone calling on the multiplex PCR reads using CATT. Here the sample spans roughly 25,000 delta-chain clones, 7.4% being singletons. Findings and limits, study-wide: Despite high sort purity, about 20% of thymic T cell receptor delta sequences were Vdelta2. Thymic TRG and TRD repertoires appeared highly polyclonal. Unexpected Vdelta2 sequences could cause misinterpretation of bulk repertoire data.

The clonotype originates from a girl in the first two years of life who had congenital heart surgery. Specimen: Vdelta1+ gamma-delta thymocytes from the thymus. Subset indicated: FACS-sorted CD3+ TCRalphabeta- TCRVdelta1+ TCRVdelta2- thymocytes. The rearrangement links TRDV1 to TRDJ1, with TRDD3 identical over 9 bases. The CDR3 sequence: CALGELGWGIYTDKLIF. CDR3 in DNA: TGTGCTCTTGGGGAACTTGGGTGGGGGATATACACCGATAAACTCATCTTT.